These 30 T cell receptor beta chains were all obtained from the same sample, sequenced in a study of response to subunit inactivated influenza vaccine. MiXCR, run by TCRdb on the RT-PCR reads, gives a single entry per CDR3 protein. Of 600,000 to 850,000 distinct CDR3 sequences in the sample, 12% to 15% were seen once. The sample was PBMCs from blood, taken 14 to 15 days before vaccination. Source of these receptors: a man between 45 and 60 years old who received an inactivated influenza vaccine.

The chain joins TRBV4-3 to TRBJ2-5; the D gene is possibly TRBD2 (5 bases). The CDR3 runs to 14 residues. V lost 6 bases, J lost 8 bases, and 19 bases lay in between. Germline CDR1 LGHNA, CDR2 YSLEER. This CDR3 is CASRPKTDLGTQYF. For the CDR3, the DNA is TGCGCCAGCAGGCCGAAGACGGACTTAGGTACCCAGTACTTC.

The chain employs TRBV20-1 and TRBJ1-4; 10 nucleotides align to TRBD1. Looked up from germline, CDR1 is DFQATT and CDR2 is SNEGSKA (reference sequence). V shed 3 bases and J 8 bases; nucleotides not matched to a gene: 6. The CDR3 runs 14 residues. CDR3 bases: TGCAGTGCTAGCAGGGGACAGGGGTACGAAAAACTGTTTTTT. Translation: CSASRGQGYEKLFF.

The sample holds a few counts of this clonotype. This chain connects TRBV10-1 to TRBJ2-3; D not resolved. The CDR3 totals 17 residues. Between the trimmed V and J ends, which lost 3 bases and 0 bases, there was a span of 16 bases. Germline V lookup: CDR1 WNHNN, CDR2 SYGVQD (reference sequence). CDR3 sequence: CASSDPRVRSSTDTQYF. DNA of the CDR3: TGCGCCAGCAGTGACCCTCGGGTCCGATCTAGCACAGATACGCAGTATTTT.

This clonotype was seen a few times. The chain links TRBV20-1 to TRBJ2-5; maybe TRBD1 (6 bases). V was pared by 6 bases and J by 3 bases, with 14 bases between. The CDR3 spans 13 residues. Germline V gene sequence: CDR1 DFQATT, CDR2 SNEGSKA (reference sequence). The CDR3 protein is CSAKGTNKETQYF. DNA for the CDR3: TGCAGTGCAAAGGGGACAAATAAAGAGACCCAGTACTTC.

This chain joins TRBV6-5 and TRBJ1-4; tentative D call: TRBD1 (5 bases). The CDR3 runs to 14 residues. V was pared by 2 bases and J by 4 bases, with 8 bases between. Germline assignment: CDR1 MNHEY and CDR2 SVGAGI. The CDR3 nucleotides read TGTGCCAGCAGTTACGACAGCTATAATGAAAAACTGTTTTTT. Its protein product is CASSYDSYNEKLFF.

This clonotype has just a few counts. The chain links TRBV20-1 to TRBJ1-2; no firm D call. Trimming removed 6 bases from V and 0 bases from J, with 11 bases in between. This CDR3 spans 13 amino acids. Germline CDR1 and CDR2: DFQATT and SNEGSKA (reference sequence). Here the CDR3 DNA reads TGCAGTGCGTTGGATAGGGCTAACTATGGCTACACCTTC. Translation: CSALDRANYGYTF.

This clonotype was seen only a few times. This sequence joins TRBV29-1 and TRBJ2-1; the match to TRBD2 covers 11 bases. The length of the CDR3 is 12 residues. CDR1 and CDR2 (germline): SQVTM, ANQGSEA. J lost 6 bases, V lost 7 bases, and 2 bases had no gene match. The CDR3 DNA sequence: TGCAGCGCCACTAGCGGGGGCAATGAGCAGTTCTTC. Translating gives CSATSGGNEQFF.

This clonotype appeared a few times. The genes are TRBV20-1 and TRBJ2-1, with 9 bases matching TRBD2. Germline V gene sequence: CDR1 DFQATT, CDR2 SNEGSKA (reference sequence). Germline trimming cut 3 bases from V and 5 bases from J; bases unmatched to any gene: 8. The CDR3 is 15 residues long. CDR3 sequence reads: CSASSAGGPDNEQFF. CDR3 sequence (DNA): TGCAGTGCTAGTTCGGCGGGAGGGCCGGACAATGAGCAGTTCTTC.

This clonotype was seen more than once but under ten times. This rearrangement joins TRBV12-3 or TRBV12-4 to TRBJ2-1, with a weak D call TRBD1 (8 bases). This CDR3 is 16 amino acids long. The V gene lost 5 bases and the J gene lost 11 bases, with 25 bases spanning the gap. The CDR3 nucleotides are TGTGCCAGCAGTGGCCTCTACAGGGGGGGTATGGAAAAGCAGTTCTTC. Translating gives CASSGLYRGGMEKQFF.

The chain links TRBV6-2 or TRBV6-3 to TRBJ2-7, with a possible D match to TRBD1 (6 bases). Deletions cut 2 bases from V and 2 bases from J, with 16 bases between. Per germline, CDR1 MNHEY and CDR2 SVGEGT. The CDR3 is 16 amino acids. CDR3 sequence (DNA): TGTGCCAGCAGTTACATTCAGGGGCGCCTGACCTACGAGCAGTACTTC. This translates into CASSYIQGRLTYEQYF.

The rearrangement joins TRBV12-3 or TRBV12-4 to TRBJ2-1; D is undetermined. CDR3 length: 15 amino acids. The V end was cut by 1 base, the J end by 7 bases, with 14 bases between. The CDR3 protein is CASSLGPTPWNEQFF. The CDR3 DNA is TGTGCCAGCAGTTTAGGACCAACCCCTTGGAATGAGCAGTTCTTC.

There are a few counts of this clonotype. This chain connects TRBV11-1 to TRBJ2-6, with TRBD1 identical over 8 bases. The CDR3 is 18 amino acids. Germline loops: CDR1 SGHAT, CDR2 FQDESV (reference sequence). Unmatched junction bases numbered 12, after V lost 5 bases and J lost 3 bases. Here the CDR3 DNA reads TGTGCCAGCAGCCGCCGGACAGGGCCTTTTCTTGGGGCCAACGTCCTGACTTTC. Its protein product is CASSRRTGPFLGANVLTF. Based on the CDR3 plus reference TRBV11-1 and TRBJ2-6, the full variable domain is EAEVAQSPRYKITEKSQAVAFWCDPISGHATLYWYRQILGQGPELLVQFQDESVVDDSQLPKDRFSAERLKGVDSTLKIQPAELGDSAMYLCASSRRTGPFLGANVLTFGAGSRLTVL.

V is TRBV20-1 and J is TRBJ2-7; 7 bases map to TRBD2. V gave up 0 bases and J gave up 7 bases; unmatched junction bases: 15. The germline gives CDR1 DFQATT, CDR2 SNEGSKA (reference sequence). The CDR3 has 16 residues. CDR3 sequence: CSARDLYEGGPGEQYF. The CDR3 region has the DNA TGCAGTGCTAGAGATCTATACGAGGGAGGGCCGGGAGAGCAGTACTTC.

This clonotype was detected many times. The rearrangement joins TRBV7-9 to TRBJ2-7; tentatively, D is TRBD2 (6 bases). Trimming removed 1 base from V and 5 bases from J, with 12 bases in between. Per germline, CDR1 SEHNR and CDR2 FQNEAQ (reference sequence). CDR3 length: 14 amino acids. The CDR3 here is CASSLVPGDDEQYF. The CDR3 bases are TGTGCCAGCAGCTTAGTTCCGGGGGACGACGAGCAGTACTTC.

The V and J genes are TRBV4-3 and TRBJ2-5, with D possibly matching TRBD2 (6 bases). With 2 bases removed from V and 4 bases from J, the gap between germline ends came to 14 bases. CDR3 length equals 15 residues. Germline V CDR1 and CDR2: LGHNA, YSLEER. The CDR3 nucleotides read TGCGCCAGCAGCCAATACGGGGGAGGACGAGAGACCCAGTACTTC. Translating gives CASSQYGGGRETQYF.

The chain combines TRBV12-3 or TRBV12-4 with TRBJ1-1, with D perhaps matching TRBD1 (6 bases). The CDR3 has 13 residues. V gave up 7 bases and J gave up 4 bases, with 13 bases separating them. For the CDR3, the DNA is TGTGCCAGCACCGCCATCAGGGGCACTGAAGCTTTCTTT. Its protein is CASTAIRGTEAFF.

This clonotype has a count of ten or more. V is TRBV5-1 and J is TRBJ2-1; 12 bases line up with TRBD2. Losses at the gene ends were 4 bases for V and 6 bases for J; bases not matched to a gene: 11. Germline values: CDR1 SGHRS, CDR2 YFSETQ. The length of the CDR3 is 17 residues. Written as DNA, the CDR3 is TGCGCCAGCAGCCCCGCTAGCGGGGGGGGTTCAGGCAATGAGCAGTTCTTC. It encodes CASSPASGGGSGNEQFF.

The CDR3 sequence is CASSLEWGQGAAYGYTF. The CDR3 DNA follows: TGTGCCAGCAGCCTAGAATGGGGACAGGGGGCAGCCTATGGCTACACCTTC. The rearrangement links TRBV3-1 to TRBJ1-2; 12 positions agree with TRBD1. The germline gives CDR1 LGHDT, CDR2 YNNKEL (reference sequence). Germline trimming cut 4 bases from V and 4 bases from J; bases unmatched to any gene: 10. The CDR3 length is 17 residues.

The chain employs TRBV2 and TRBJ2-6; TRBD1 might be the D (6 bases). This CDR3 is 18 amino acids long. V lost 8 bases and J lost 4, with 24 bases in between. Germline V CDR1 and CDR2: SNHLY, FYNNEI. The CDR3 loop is CASRILDRSASGANVLTF. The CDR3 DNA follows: TGTGCCAGCCGTATTTTGGACAGAAGCGCGTCAGGGGCCAACGTCCTGACTTTC. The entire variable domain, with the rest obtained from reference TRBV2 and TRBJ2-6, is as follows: EPEVTQTPSHQVTQMGQEVILRCVPISNHLYFYWYRQILGQKVEFLVSFYNNEISEKSEIFDDQFSVERPDGSNFTLKIRSTKLEDSAMYFCASRILDRSASGANVLTFGAGSRLTVL.

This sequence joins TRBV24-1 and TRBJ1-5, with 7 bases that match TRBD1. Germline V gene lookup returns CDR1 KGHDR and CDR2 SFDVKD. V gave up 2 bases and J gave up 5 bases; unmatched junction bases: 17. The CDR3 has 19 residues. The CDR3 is CATSDSTQILSGGDQPQHF. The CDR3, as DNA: TGTGCCACCAGTGATTCGACCCAAATCCTCTCAGGGGGAGATCAGCCCCAGCATTTT.

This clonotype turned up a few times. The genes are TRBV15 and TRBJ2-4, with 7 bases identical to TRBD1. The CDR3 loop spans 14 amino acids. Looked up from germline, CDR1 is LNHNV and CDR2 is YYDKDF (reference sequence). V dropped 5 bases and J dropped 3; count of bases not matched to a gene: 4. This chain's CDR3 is CATSQGQNKNIQYF. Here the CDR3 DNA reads TGTGCCACCAGCCAGGGACAGAACAAAAACATTCAGTACTTC.

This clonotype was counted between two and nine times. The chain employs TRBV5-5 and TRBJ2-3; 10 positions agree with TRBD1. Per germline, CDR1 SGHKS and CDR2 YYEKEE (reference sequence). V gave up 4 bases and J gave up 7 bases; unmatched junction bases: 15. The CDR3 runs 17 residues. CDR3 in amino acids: CASSPLVQGTGANTQYF. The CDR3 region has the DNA TGTGCCAGCAGCCCCCTGGTGCAAGGGACAGGGGCAAATACGCAGTATTTT.

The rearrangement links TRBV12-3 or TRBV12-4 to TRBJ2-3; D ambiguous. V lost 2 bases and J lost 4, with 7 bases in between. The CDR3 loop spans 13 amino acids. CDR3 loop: CASSLTGADTQYF. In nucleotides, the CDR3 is TGTGCCAGCAGTTTAACCGGTGCAGATACGCAGTATTTT.

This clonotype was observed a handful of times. The CDR3 spells CASSQGQLAGLAETQYF. Written as DNA, the CDR3 is TGTGCCAGCAGCCAAGGTCAGCTAGCGGGGCTTGCAGAGACCCAGTACTTC. This rearrangement joins TRBV3-1 to TRBJ2-5, with TRBD2 matching over 9 bases. V lost 1 base, J lost 4 bases, and 10 bases stayed unmatched. The CDR3 length is 17 residues. The germline gives CDR1 LGHDT, CDR2 YNNKEL (reference sequence).

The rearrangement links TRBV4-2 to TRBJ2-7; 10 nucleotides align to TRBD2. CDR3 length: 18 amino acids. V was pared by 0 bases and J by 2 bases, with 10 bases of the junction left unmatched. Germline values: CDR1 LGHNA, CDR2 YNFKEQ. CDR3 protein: CASSQEVGPLAGTYEQYF. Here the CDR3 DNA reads TGTGCCAGCAGCCAAGAGGTGGGGCCACTAGCGGGGACCTACGAGCAGTACTTC.

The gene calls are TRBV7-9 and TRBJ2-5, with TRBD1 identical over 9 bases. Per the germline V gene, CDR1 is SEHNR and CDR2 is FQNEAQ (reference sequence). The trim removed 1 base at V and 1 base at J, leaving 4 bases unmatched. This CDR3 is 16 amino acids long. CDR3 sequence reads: CASSLGTGGLQETQYF. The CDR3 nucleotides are TGTGCCAGCAGCTTAGGCACAGGGGGCCTCCAAGAGACCCAGTACTTC. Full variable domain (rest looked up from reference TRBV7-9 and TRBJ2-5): DTGVSQNPRHKITKRGQNVTFRCDPISEHNRLYWYRQTLGQGPEFLTYFQNEAQLEKSRLLSDRFSAERPKGSFSTLEIQRTEQGDSAMYLCASSLGTGGLQETQYFGPGTRLLVL.

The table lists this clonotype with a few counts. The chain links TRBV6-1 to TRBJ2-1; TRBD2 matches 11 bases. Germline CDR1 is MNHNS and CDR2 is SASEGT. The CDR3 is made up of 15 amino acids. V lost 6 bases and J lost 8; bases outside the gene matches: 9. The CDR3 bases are TGTGCCAGCAGCGAGACTAGCGGGGTCGGGGATGAGCAGTTCTTC. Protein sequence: CASSETSGVGDEQFF.

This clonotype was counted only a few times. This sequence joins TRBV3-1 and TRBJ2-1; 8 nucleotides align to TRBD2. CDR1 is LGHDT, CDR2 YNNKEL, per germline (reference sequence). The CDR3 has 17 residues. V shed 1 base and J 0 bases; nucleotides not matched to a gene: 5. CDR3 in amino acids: CASSQAALAGSYNEQFF. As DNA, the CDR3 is TGTGCCAGCAGCCAAGCGGCGCTAGCGGGCTCCTACAATGAGCAGTTCTTC.

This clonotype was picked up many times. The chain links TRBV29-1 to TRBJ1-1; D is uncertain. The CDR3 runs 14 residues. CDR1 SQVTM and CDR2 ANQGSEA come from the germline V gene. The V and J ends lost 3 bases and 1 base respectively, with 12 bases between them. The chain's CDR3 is CSVEVGMGNTEAFF. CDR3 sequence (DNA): TGCAGCGTTGAGGTGGGAATGGGGAACACTGAAGCTTTCTTT.

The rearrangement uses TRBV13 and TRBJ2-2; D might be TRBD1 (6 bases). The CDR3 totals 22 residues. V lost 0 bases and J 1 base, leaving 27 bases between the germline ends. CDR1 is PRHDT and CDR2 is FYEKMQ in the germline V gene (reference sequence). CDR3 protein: CASSLGLVLSPPGQQNTGELFF. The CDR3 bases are TGTGCCAGCAGCTTAGGCCTCGTCCTGTCCCCCCCTGGACAGCAGAACACCGGGGAGCTGTTTTTT.